Following are 29 T cell receptor beta chains from one sample sequenced in a study of response to subunit inactivated influenza vaccine (dated by TCRdb to the late 2010s). Libraries were made using RT-PCR. Sequencing took place on an Illumina HiSeq 2500. TCRdb took the public reads, trimmed them with fastp at Q25, ran MiXCR for clone calling and kept in-frame beta chains. Rows with one shared CDR3 protein collapse into an entry with the most common genes and DNA. Present in this sample are around 190,000 distinct CDR3 sequences, about 9% of which were seen just once. Roughly 11% of the sample is in the top ten clones. Source: non-naive T cells sorted from PBMCs, taken on the day of vaccination. The cell subset or site label for this specimen denotes: memory T cell fraction. These TCRs come from a man in his fifties or sixties who received an inactivated influenza vaccine. Donor details come from another sample of the same person, matched by shared clones.

The rearrangement uses TRBV2 and TRBJ2-7; 10 bases match TRBD1. V lost 4 bases, J lost 7 bases, and 4 bases stayed unmatched. The germline gives CDR1 SNHLY, CDR2 FYNNEI. This CDR3 has 13 amino acids. CDR3 sequence reads: CASSGQGAGEQYF. The CDR3 nucleotides are TGTGCCAGCAGTGGACAGGGGGCCGGGGAGCAGTACTTC.

V gene TRBV29-1 combines with J gene TRBJ2-3, with D uncertain. V lost 4 bases, J lost 2 bases, and 10 bases lay in between. CDR3 length: 13 amino acids. Germline lookup yields CDR1 SQVTM and CDR2 ANQGSEA. CDR3 in amino acids: CSVAQTNTDTQYF. The CDR3, as DNA: TGCAGCGTTGCCCAGACAAACACAGATACGCAGTATTTT.

CDR3 protein: CASSFGPGLQTYGYTF. The DNA for the CDR3 is TGTGCCAGCAGCTTTGGGCCGGGCCTCCAAACCTATGGCTACACCTTC. The chain has TRBV7-9 and TRBJ1-2; D uncertain. V lost 3 bases to trimming and J lost 4 bases, with 18 bases between them. This CDR3 is built from 16 residues. CDR1 SEHNR and CDR2 FQNEAQ come from the germline V gene (reference sequence).

V and J are TRBV30 and TRBJ2-7; tentative D call: TRBD2 (6 bases). Germline-derived CDR1 and CDR2 are GTSNPN and SVGIG (reference sequence). Trimming shortened V by 8 bases and J by 0 bases, and 14 bases separated the two germline ends. This CDR3 spans 13 amino acids. CDR3 DNA sequence: TGTGCCCAAGCGGGCAGGACCTCCTACGAGCAGTACTTC. Translating gives CAQAGRTSYEQYF.

This clonotype was observed many times. The genes are TRBV28 and TRBJ2-2; 8 positions match TRBD2. Trimming took 6 bases from V and 6 from J; bases not matched to a gene: 21. Germline assignment: CDR1 MDHEN and CDR2 SYDVKM. The CDR3 is 19 amino acids. For the CDR3, the DNA is TGTGCCAGCAGCTCCGGCCTCTGGGCGGGAGGAAACCAGGCCGGGGAGCTGTTTTTT. Its protein product is CASSSGLWAGGNQAGELFF.

This clonotype was observed a few times. The junction departs from the called germline gene at one end, perhaps through a read error. This CDR3 is CASSSVTSSNSPLHF. The CDR3 DNA sequence: TGTGCCAGCAGCTCTGTCACGTCCTCTAATTCACCCCTCCACTTT. The V call is TRBV7-2, the J call TRBJ1-6; no reliable D call. The length of the CDR3 is 15 residues. CDR1 is SGHTA, CDR2 FQGNSA, per germline.

The chain couples TRBV10-1 to TRBJ2-1, with 13 bases lining up with TRBD2. The CDR3 covers 14 residues. Trimming took 5 bases from V and 11 from J; bases not matched to a gene: 6. The germline gives CDR1 WNHNN, CDR2 SYGVQD (reference sequence). The CDR3 reads CASSHTSGGAQQFF. The CDR3, as DNA: TGCGCCAGCAGTCACACTAGCGGGGGGGCCCAGCAGTTCTTC.

This clonotype has a count of ten or more. The chain recombines TRBV20-1 with TRBJ2-1; unclear D gene. Deletions cut 5 bases from V and 15 bases from J, with 14 bases between. In germline, CDR1 is DFQATT, CDR2 SNEGSKA (reference sequence). The CDR3 covers 10 residues. The CDR3 coding sequence is TGCAGTGCTCTATTGCGATATCCGTTCTTC. This translates into CSALLRYPFF.

This rearrangement joins TRBV20-1 to TRBJ2-2; 12 nucleotides agree with TRBD2. CDR1 is DFQATT and CDR2 is SNEGSKA in the germline V gene (reference sequence). The CDR3 runs to 18 residues. V gave up 4 bases and J gave up 1 base; unmatched junction bases: 10. Here the CDR3 DNA reads TGCAGTGCTACAGTCCTAGCGGGGGGGCCCGGGAACACCGGGGAGCTGTTTTTT. This gives the protein CSATVLAGGPGNTGELFF.

This clonotype was counted a few times. The chain uses TRBV5-1 and TRBJ2-7, with unresolved D. V gave up 4 bases and J gave up 3 bases, with 17 bases separating them. Per the germline V gene, CDR1 is SGHRS and CDR2 is YFSETQ. The CDR3 loop spans 15 amino acids. The chain's CDR3 is CASSAPENLGYEQYF. CDR3 bases: TGCGCCAGCAGCGCCCCGGAAAATCTCGGCTACGAGCAGTACTTC.

This clonotype was seen at least ten times. The chain has TRBV28 and TRBJ2-1; no clear D gene. Germline CDR1 is MDHEN and CDR2 is SYDVKM. The CDR3 consists of 16 residues. The V end was cut by 2 bases, the J end by 2 bases, with 13 bases between. The CDR3 sequence is CASSLMSKLTYNEQFF. CDR3 in DNA: TGTGCCAGCAGTTTAATGTCGAAGTTGACCTACAATGAGCAGTTCTTC.

V gene TRBV12-3 or TRBV12-4 combines with J gene TRBJ1-1; D is ambiguous. V dropped 1 base and J dropped 5 bases, with 14 bases sitting between them. There are 15 residues in the CDR3. This CDR3 reads CASSLGARSRTEAFF. DNA for the CDR3: TGTGCCAGCAGTTTAGGGGCCCGGTCTCGAACTGAAGCTTTCTTT.

This clonotype was counted at least ten times. This chain links TRBV6-1 with TRBJ2-3, with no clear D. The germline V gene encodes CDR1 MNHNS and CDR2 SASEGT. The V gene lost 10 bases and the J gene lost 1 base, with 15 bases spanning the gap. The CDR3 length is 14 residues. The DNA of the CDR3 is TGTGCCACCGCGTTAGAAGACGGCACAGATACGCAGTATTTT. The encoded protein is CATALEDGTDTQYF.

The chain couples TRBV10-3 to TRBJ2-1; 7 positions agree with TRBD2. In germline, CDR1 is ENHRY, CDR2 SYGVKD. After removal of 0 bases from V and 5 bases from J, the junction contained 10 bases not matched to a gene. This CDR3 comprises 17 residues. CDR3 sequence: CAISESGLTSGHNEQFF. As DNA, the CDR3 is TGTGCCATCAGTGAGTCGGGACTAACCTCCGGACACAATGAGCAGTTCTTC.

The rearrangement joins TRBV9 to TRBJ2-5, with D hard to call. Germline CDR1 reads SGDLS; CDR2 reads YYNGEE. V was cut by 1 base and J by 4 bases, with 8 bases left in between. This CDR3 spans 13 amino acids. The CDR3, as DNA: TGTGCCAGCAGCGTAAACCCTCGAGAGACCCAGTACTTC. It codes for CASSVNPRETQYF.

This clonotype was seen only a few times. The rearrangement joins TRBV7-2 to TRBJ1-4, with D unresolved. CDR3 length: 14 amino acids. Germline CDR1 reads SGHTA; CDR2 reads FQGNSA. The V end was cut by 6 bases, the J end by 4 bases, with 12 bases between. CDR3 region: CASSSYGLNEKLFF. The CDR3 nucleotides are TGTGCCAGCAGTAGTTACGGCCTTAATGAAAAACTGTTTTTT.

This chain joins TRBV20-1 and TRBJ2-3; 15 bases are shared with TRBD2. J gave up 3 bases and V 6 bases, and 4 bases lay outside the gene matches. Germline loops: CDR1 DFQATT, CDR2 SNEGSKA (reference sequence). CDR3 length equals 15 residues. The CDR3 DNA reads as TGCAGTGCCTCCGGGACTAGCGGGAGGACAGATACGCAGTATTTT. The encoded protein is CSASGTSGRTDTQYF.

Only a few counts were recorded for this clonotype. V is TRBV7-2 and J is TRBJ2-4, with D possibly matching TRBD1 (5 bases). The CDR3 length is 17 residues. Trimming took 0 bases from V and 0 from J, leaving 12 bases between them. Per the germline V gene, CDR1 is SGHTA and CDR2 is FQGNSA. The CDR3 loop is CASSLAQGQGAKNIQYF. CDR3 in DNA: TGTGCCAGCAGCTTAGCGCAGGGCCAGGGAGCCAAAAACATTCAGTACTTC. Using reference TRBV7-2 and TRBJ2-4 for the parts outside the CDR3, the full variable domain is GAGVSQSPSNKVTEKGKDVELRCDPISGHTALYWYRQSLGQGLEFLIYFQGNSAPDKSGLPSDRFSAERTGGSVSTLTIQRTQQEDSAVYLCASSLAQGQGAKNIQYFGAGTRLSVL.

This clonotype is a singleton in its sample. This chain joins TRBV6-1 and TRBJ1-2; no firm D call. V was cut by 2 bases and J by 0 bases, with 10 bases left in between. Germline CDR1 reads MNHNS; CDR2 reads SASEGT. The CDR3 is 15 residues long. CDR3 amino acids: CASSELLLSNYGYTF. The CDR3 DNA sequence: TGTGCCAGCAGTGAACTGCTCCTCTCTAACTATGGCTACACCTTC.

This clonotype occurred many times. V and J are TRBV12-3 or TRBV12-4 and TRBJ2-7, with 10 bases fitting TRBD2. The CDR3 is made up of 14 amino acids. The trim removed 4 bases at V and 1 base at J, leaving 1 base unmatched. CDR3 amino acids: CASSWTSGSYEQYF. The CDR3 DNA reads as TGTGCCAGCAGTTGGACTAGCGGATCCTACGAGCAGTACTTC.

The CDR3 spells CASSLQDLYGYTF. In DNA, the CDR3 is TGTGCCAGCAGCCTTCAAGACCTCTATGGCTACACCTTC. The chain joins TRBV11-2 to TRBJ1-2; no firm D call. There are 13 residues in the CDR3. The V gene lost 5 bases and the J gene lost 4 bases, with 11 bases spanning the gap. The germline V gene encodes CDR1 SGHAT and CDR2 FQNNGV. Based on the CDR3 plus reference TRBV11-2 and TRBJ1-2, the full variable domain is EAGVAQSPRYKIIEKRQSVAFWCNPISGHATLYWYQQILGQGPKLLIQFQNNGVVDDSQLPKDRFSAERLKGVDSTLKIQPAKLEDSAVYLCASSLQDLYGYTFGSGTRLTVV.

This clonotype was seen ten or more times. CDR3 sequence: CASSLFGGTYNEQFF. For the CDR3, the DNA is TGTGCCAGCAGCTTGTTTGGGGGCACGTACAATGAGCAGTTCTTC. The rearrangement joins TRBV7-2 to TRBJ2-1; tentative D call: TRBD1 (6 bases). In germline, CDR1 is SGHTA, CDR2 FQGNSA. This CDR3 contains 15 residues. V dropped 3 bases and J dropped 4 bases, with 13 bases sitting between them. The full variable domain, rest sourced from reference TRBV7-2 and TRBJ2-1, is GAGVSQSPSNKVTEKGKDVELRCDPISGHTALYWYRQSLGQGLEFLIYFQGNSAPDKSGLPSDRFSAERTGGSVSTLTIQRTQQEDSAVYLCASSLFGGTYNEQFFGPGTRLTVL.

Ten or more counts support this clonotype. The chain recombines TRBV27 with TRBJ1-2, with D possibly matching TRBD1 (6 bases). V was pared by 6 bases and J by 5 bases, with 28 bases between. In germline, CDR1 is MNHEY, CDR2 SMNVEV (reference sequence). The CDR3 loop spans 18 amino acids. This CDR3 is CASRANYHYSTGRYGYTF. The CDR3 DNA reads TGTGCCAGCAGAGCAAACTACCACTACAGTACAGGGAGGTATGGCTACACCTTC.

The chain has TRBV5-1 and TRBJ1-1, with D possibly TRBD1 on 6 matching bases. V was clipped by 4 bases and J by 0 bases, with 10 bases between them. In germline, CDR1 is SGHRS, CDR2 YFSETQ. The CDR3 totals 14 residues. CDR3 bases: TGCGCCAGCAGCCCAGGGGATTTGAACACTGAAGCTTTCTTT. Protein: CASSPGDLNTEAFF. Full variable domain (remainder filled in from reference TRBV5-1 and TRBJ1-1): KAGVTQTPRYLIKTRGQQVTLSCSPISGHRSVSWYQQTPGQGLQFLFEYFSETQRNKGNFPGRFSGRQFSNSRSEMNVSTLELGDSALYLCASSPGDLNTEAFFGQGTRLTVV.

This clonotype was counted many times. The gene calls are TRBV12-3 or TRBV12-4 and TRBJ1-2; TRBD1 matches 10 bases. The CDR3 totals 15 residues. V lost 9 bases, J lost 4 bases, and 11 bases stayed unmatched. The DNA for the CDR3 is TGTGCCAGTGGCTCCCGGGACAGGGGAGCCTATGGCTACACCTTC. It yields the protein CASGSRDRGAYGYTF.

A few counts support this clonotype. V and J are TRBV4-1 and TRBJ2-3; no reliable D call. CDR1 is MGHRA, CDR2 YSYEKL, per germline. This CDR3 has 17 residues. V lost 2 bases to trimming and J lost 0 bases, with 15 bases between them. CDR3 residues: CASSQYAGSSSTDTQYF. CDR3 in DNA: TGCGCCAGCAGCCAATATGCAGGATCCTCTAGCACAGATACGCAGTATTTT.

The gene calls are TRBV27 and TRBJ1-5; D remains unclear. Per germline, CDR1 MNHEY and CDR2 SMNVEV (reference sequence). V lost 3 bases and J lost 1, with 4 bases in between. The CDR3 loop spans 13 amino acids. Here the CDR3 reads CASSFVSNQPQHF. The CDR3 coding sequence is TGTGCCAGCAGTTTTGTAAGCAATCAGCCCCAGCATTTT.

This clonotype was seen repeatedly, ten times or more. V gene TRBV7-2 combines with J gene TRBJ2-5; TRBD2 matches at 10 bases. The CDR3 loop spans 15 amino acids. Per germline, CDR1 SGHTA and CDR2 FQGNSA. J gave up 4 bases and V 2 bases, and 4 bases lay outside the gene matches. The CDR3 DNA reads TGTGCCAGCAGCTTATTACTAGCGGGACCAGAGACCCAGTACTTC. Its translation is CASSLLLAGPETQYF.

The rearrangement joins TRBV4-2 to TRBJ2-4; possible D gene TRBD2, 5 bases. CDR3 size: 16 residues. Germline V gene data show CDR1 as LGHNA and CDR2 as YNFKEQ. V lost 5 bases and J lost 1, with 15 bases in between. CDR3 bases: TGTGCCAGCAGCGCTACTAGTTTCTCGGCCAAAAACATTCAGTACTTC. This codes for CASSATSFSAKNIQYF.